The 24 T cell receptor beta chains below were found in one sample sequenced in a study of blood T cell repertoires in COVID-19. Profiling relied on immunoSEQ multiplex PCR, and the TCRdb table lists in-frame clones only, not all of them. This sample has 150,000 to 200,000 clones, with over 80% found just once. Specimen: PBMCs or T cells enriched from blood (not recorded which). The receptor source for this set is a woman aged 60 to 75 who had recovered from COVID-19.

This clone was detected only once. J is TRBJ1-4 and V is TRBV7-2; TRBD1 matches 9 bases. J was trimmed by 6 bases and V by 2 bases; bases with no gene match: 4. The CDR3 contains 15 residues. Germline V lookup: CDR1 SGHTA, CDR2 FQGNSA. The DNA of the CDR3 is TGTGCCAGCAGCTTAAAACGGGACAGGGATGAAAAACTGTTTTTT. It specifies CASSLKRDRDEKLFF.

The gene calls are TRBV9 and TRBJ2-2; D may be TRBD1 (6 bases). The germline V gene encodes CDR1 SGDLS and CDR2 YYNGEE. Trimming pared 0 bases from V and 6 bases from J, leaving 9 bases between. The CDR3 runs to 14 residues. The CDR3 loop reads CASSVAGESGELFF. For the CDR3, the DNA is TGTGCCAGCAGCGTAGCAGGGGAGTCCGGGGAGCTGTTTTTT.

The chain recombines TRBV28 with TRBJ2-7; tentative D call: TRBD1 (6 bases). The length of the CDR3 is 12 residues. Trimming took 5 bases from V and 4 from J, leaving 9 bases between them. Germline CDR1 is MDHEN and CDR2 is SYDVKM. The CDR3 DNA is TGTGCCAGCAGTGTACAGGGATACGAGCAGTACTTC. This encodes CASSVQGYEQYF.

CDR3 sequence: CAWSVQDFTDTQYF. CDR3 bases: TGTGCCTGGAGTGTACAAGACTTCACAGATACGCAGTATTTT. The genes are TRBV30 and TRBJ2-3; D not resolved. CDR1 is GTSNPN, CDR2 SVGIG, per germline (reference sequence). The V gene lost 0 bases and the J gene lost 2 bases, with 9 bases spanning the gap. The CDR3 consists of 14 residues.

The chain has TRBV6-5 and TRBJ2-1; 8 bases line up with TRBD2. From germline, CDR1 is MNHEY and CDR2 SVGAGI. CDR3 size: 14 residues. J lost 12 bases, V lost 6 bases, and 13 bases had no gene match. Written as DNA, the CDR3 is TGTGCCAGCAGGGAGGGACTAGGGGGTTGGTGGCAGTTCTTC. Translated: CASREGLGGWWQFF.

J is TRBJ1-1 and V is TRBV4-1, with D maybe TRBD1 (6 bases). This CDR3 region has 15 residues. V shed 0 bases and J shed 1 base, with 9 bases lying between them. Germline CDR1 MGHRA, CDR2 YSYEKL. CDR3 in DNA: TGCGCCAGCAGCCAAGAAGGGGGGGGGAACACTGAAGCTTTCTTT. This encodes CASSQEGGGNTEAFF.

CDR3 nucleotides: TGTGCCAGCAGCTCCCGGAAAAGGGGTTACGAGCAGTACTTC. Its translation: CASSSRKRGYEQYF. The V gene is TRBV7-2, the J gene TRBJ2-7; tentatively, D is TRBD1 (5 bases). The CDR3 runs to 14 residues. CDR1 and CDR2 (germline): SGHTA, FQGNSA. V was shortened by 4 bases and J by 4 bases, with 14 bases between the two germline ends. The whole variable domain, filled in from reference TRBV7-2 and TRBJ2-7, reads GAGVSQSPSNKVTEKGKDVELRCDPISGHTALYWYRQSLGQGLEFLIYFQGNSAPDKSGLPSDRFSAERTGGSVSTLTIQRTQQEDSAVYLCASSSRKRGYEQYFGPGTRLTVT.

This clone was seen a few times. The rearrangement joins TRBV15 to TRBJ2-1; perhaps TRBD2 as D (6 bases). In germline, CDR1 is LNHNV, CDR2 YYDKDF (reference sequence). The CDR3 is 15 amino acids. Trimming shortened V by 4 bases and J by 2 bases, and 12 bases separated the two germline ends. In DNA form, the CDR3 reads TGTGCCACCAGCACCGGGACGGGGGCCTACAATGAGCAGTTCTTC. Translation gives CATSTGTGAYNEQFF.

The chain uses TRBV12-3 or TRBV12-4 and TRBJ1-1; D uncertain. The CDR3 extends over 13 amino acids. Trimming shortened V by 6 bases and J by 4 bases, and 12 bases separated the two germline ends. CDR3 bases: TGTGCCAGCAGCGCTCAGGTGGGCACTGAAGCTTTCTTT. This gives the protein CASSAQVGTEAFF.

Only one count was recorded for this clone. The rearrangement joins TRBV5-4 to TRBJ2-5; 7 nucleotides agree with TRBD2. This CDR3 is 17 amino acids long. The ends lost 3 bases at V and 3 bases at J; junction bases unmatched: 14. Per germline, CDR1 SGHNT and CDR2 YYREEE (reference sequence). The CDR3 protein is CASSSSQRGSGEETQYF. As DNA, the CDR3 is TGTGCCAGCAGCTCCTCCCAGCGGGGTTCGGGCGAAGAGACCCAGTACTTC.

The chain carries TRBV9 and TRBJ2-2; TRBD1 aligns across 9 bases. The germline V gene encodes CDR1 SGDLS and CDR2 YYNGEE. J gave up 5 bases and V 4 bases, and 15 bases lay outside the gene matches. The CDR3 contains 18 residues. The CDR3 reads CASSSPPGQGTGTGELFF. The CDR3 DNA reads TGTGCCAGCAGCTCACCCCCGGGACAGGGAACGGGGACCGGGGAGCTGTTTTTT.

V usage is TRBV6-5 and J usage is TRBJ2-3; a possible D gene is TRBD1 (5 bases). This CDR3 has 14 amino acids. Germline CDR1 and CDR2: MNHEY and SVGAGI. Deletions cut 6 bases from V and 4 bases from J, with 14 bases between. The CDR3 DNA follows: TGTGCCAGCAGGCGACAGACCCAGGCAGATACGCAGTATTTT. Translating it yields CASRRQTQADTQYF.

This chain uses TRBV12-3 or TRBV12-4 with TRBJ2-1, with TRBD2 as a possible D gene (5 bases). This CDR3 is built from 13 residues. The V end was cut by 3 bases, the J end by 9 bases, with 12 bases between. The CDR3 is CASSFSGIGEQFF. CDR3 in DNA: TGTGCCAGCAGTTTTTCGGGAATCGGTGAGCAGTTCTTC.

J is TRBJ2-3 and V is TRBV7-9, with a tentative D call TRBD1 (5 bases). Trimming removed 5 bases from V and 3 bases from J, with 9 bases in between. The CDR3 loop spans 13 amino acids. The germline V gene encodes CDR1 SEHNR and CDR2 FQNEAQ (reference sequence). CDR3 in DNA: TGTGCCAGCAGCCGATCAGGGACAGATACGCAGTATTTT. The encoded protein is CASSRSGTDTQYF.

J is TRBJ1-2 and V is TRBV28, with a weak D call TRBD1 (6 bases). CDR3 length: 16 residues. V was shortened by 9 bases and J by 6 bases, with 26 bases between the two germline ends. The germline V gene encodes CDR1 MDHEN and CDR2 SYDVKM. The chain's CDR3 is CASKEQGRTLFDGYTF. CDR3 coding DNA: TGTGCCAGTAAAGAACAGGGAAGAACTTTGTTCGATGGCTACACCTTC.

The chain is built from TRBV5-1 and TRBJ2-1; 7 bases are a match to TRBD1. Per germline, CDR1 SGHRS and CDR2 YFSETQ. The CDR3 has 15 amino acids. The V gene end was trimmed by 4 bases and the J gene end by 2 bases; junction bases not matched to a gene: 6. The CDR3 region is CASSDRQGTYNEQFF. The CDR3 DNA follows: TGCGCCAGCAGCGATCGACAGGGAACCTACAATGAGCAGTTCTTC.

This sequence joins TRBV19 and TRBJ1-1; D perhaps matches TRBD1 (6 bases). This CDR3 has 13 amino acids. Germline lookup yields CDR1 LNHDA and CDR2 SQIVND (reference sequence). V dropped 7 bases and J dropped 3 bases, with 12 bases sitting between them. Written as DNA, the CDR3 is TGTGCCAGTACTGGCAGGGGACACACTGAAGCTTTCTTT. Translating gives CASTGRGHTEAFF.

In its sample, this clone was seen a few times. The V call is TRBV5-1, the J call TRBJ1-4; D unclear. This CDR3 is built from 17 residues. The germline CDR1 and CDR2 sequences are SGHRS and YFSETQ. V lost 0 bases and J lost 0, with 12 bases in between. CDR3 region: CASSLAGRVATNEKLFF. In DNA, the CDR3 is TGCGCCAGCAGCTTGGCCGGGCGGGTCGCAACTAATGAAAAACTGTTTTTT.

The chain has TRBV7-9 and TRBJ1-1, with D perhaps TRBD1 (6 bases). Germline V gives CDR1 SEHNR, CDR2 FQNEAQ (reference sequence). The CDR3 runs 14 residues. Trimming took 5 bases from V and 5 from J, leaving 15 bases between them. The CDR3 nucleotides read TGTGCCAGCAGCCCGCAACAGGGCGGGACTGAAGCTTTCTTT. Residues: CASSPQQGGTEAFF.

The gene calls are TRBV6-5 and TRBJ1-5; D gene ambiguous. Germline V gene sequence: CDR1 MNHEY, CDR2 SVGAGI. The V end was cut by 0 bases, the J end by 6 bases, with 6 bases between. The length of the CDR3 is 13 residues. This chain's CDR3 is CASSYSMSQPQHF. DNA for the CDR3: TGTGCCAGCAGTTACTCCATGAGTCAGCCCCAGCATTTT.

This sequence joins TRBV11-2 and TRBJ2-5, with D perhaps TRBD1 (6 bases). This CDR3 is 15 amino acids long. Between the trimmed V and J ends, which lost 2 bases and 7 bases, there was a span of 17 bases. CDR1 is SGHAT and CDR2 is FQNNGV in the germline V gene. The CDR3 DNA is TGTGCCAGCAGCTTATTGGGACCAGGGGACGCGACCCAGTACTTC. It is translated as CASSLLGPGDATQYF.

This sequence joins TRBV29-1 and TRBJ2-7, with D possibly being TRBD2 (6 bases). CDR1 is SQVTM and CDR2 is ANQGSEA in the germline V gene. The CDR3 is made up of 14 amino acids. V lost 7 bases to trimming and J lost 1 base, with 17 bases between them. The CDR3 coding sequence is TGCAGCGCCTCTTCCGGGAGTCGGTCCTACGAGCAGTACTTC. Translating gives CSASSGSRSYEQYF.

This clone was seen only a few times. The chain couples TRBV7-9 to TRBJ1-1, with 8 nucleotides matching TRBD1. The ends lost 0 bases at V and 7 bases at J; junction bases unmatched: 10. The CDR3 has 16 amino acids. The germline CDR1 and CDR2 sequences are SEHNR and FQNEAQ (reference sequence). CDR3 amino acids: CASSLATAGGEGEAFF. CDR3 DNA sequence: TGTGCCAGCAGCTTAGCGACGGCAGGGGGCGAGGGTGAAGCTTTCTTT.

V and J are TRBV7-9 and TRBJ2-7; D might be TRBD1 (5 bases). CDR3 size: 13 residues. The V end was cut by 7 bases, the J end by 4 bases, with 14 bases between. Germline V gives CDR1 SEHNR, CDR2 FQNEAQ (reference sequence). The CDR3 protein is CASMPQDTYEQYF. The CDR3 coding sequence is TGTGCCAGCATGCCCCAGGACACATACGAGCAGTACTTC.